Following are 28 T cell receptor beta chains from one sample sequenced in a study of T cell responses to AZD1222 COVID-19 vaccine. Some clones are missing from TCRdb's copy, which holds only in-frame ones; the method was immunoSEQ multiplex PCR. Of around 250,000 clones listed, about 92% are singletons. The sample in question was peripheral blood, obtained on day 0 of AZD1222 vaccination. Receptors were obtained from an adult in good health.

This chain connects TRBV28 to TRBJ1-1; no definite D call. Trimming left V 3 bases short and J 6 bases short, with 14 bases between. The CDR3 is made up of 14 amino acids. CDR1 is MDHEN and CDR2 is SYDVKM in the germline V gene. As DNA, the CDR3 is TGTGCCAGCAGTTTGATCATAAGAATGGCTGAAGCTTTCTTT. This translates into CASSLIIRMAEAFF.

V is TRBV9 and J is TRBJ2-6; 7 bases map to TRBD1. The CDR3 has 15 amino acids. Germline trimming cut 4 bases from V and 4 bases from J; bases unmatched to any gene: 5. Germline CDR1 and CDR2: SGDLS and YYNGEE. Here the CDR3 DNA reads TGTGCCAGCAGCCCTGACAGGGTCGGGGCCAACGTCCTGACTTTC. It encodes CASSPDRVGANVLTF.

This chain links TRBV27 with TRBJ2-2, with D uncertain. The CDR3 consists of 16 residues. V lost 5 bases, J lost 0 bases, and 13 bases lay in between. Germline V gene sequence: CDR1 MNHEY, CDR2 SMNVEV (reference sequence). CDR3 in DNA: TGTGCCAGCAGTATGATGGACCGAGCGAACACCGGGGAGCTGTTTTTT. Translated, it gives CASSMMDRANTGELFF.

Concerning this clone: The identical CDR3 is also encoded by other nucleotide sequences in the sample. The chain employs TRBV28 and TRBJ2-7; no definite D call. Germline loops: CDR1 MDHEN, CDR2 SYDVKM. The CDR3 contains 11 residues. V shed 4 bases and J shed 2 bases, with 3 bases lying between them. CDR3 residues: CASSSTYEQYF. In nucleotides, the CDR3 is TGTGCCAGCAGTTCCACCTACGAGCAGTACTTC.

Only a few counts were recorded for this clone. The rearrangement joins TRBV14 to TRBJ2-2; D is perhaps TRBD1 or TRBD2 (5 bases each). V lost 5 bases, J lost 5 bases, and 12 bases lay in between. The germline V gene encodes CDR1 SGHDN and CDR2 FVKESK. The CDR3 totals 14 residues. The CDR3 region has the DNA TGTGCCAGCAGCAGGGACCTGGGGACCGGGGAGCTGTTTTTT. It codes for CASSRDLGTGELFF.

The rearrangement joins TRBV28 to TRBJ2-7; 9 nucleotides line up with TRBD1. CDR1 is MDHEN, CDR2 SYDVKM, per germline. The CDR3 is 15 amino acids. The ends lost 6 bases at V and 4 bases at J; junction bases unmatched: 10. This CDR3 is CASSRHGTGTYEQYF. CDR3 coding DNA: TGTGCCAGCAGCCGGCATGGGACAGGGACATACGAGCAGTACTTC.

The rearrangement joins TRBV5-4 to TRBJ2-5; 8 bases align to TRBD2. Germline V lookup: CDR1 SGHNT, CDR2 YYREEE (reference sequence). V lost 1 base to trimming and J lost 1 base; unmatched junction nucleotides: 3. The CDR3 spans 15 residues. CDR3 DNA sequence: TGTGCCAGCAGCTTGCGAGCGGGGGCCCAAGAGACCCAGTACTTC. It yields the protein CASSLRAGAQETQYF.

The genes are TRBV6-1 and TRBJ2-6; D remains unclear. With 7 bases removed from V and 0 bases from J, the gap between germline ends came to 4 bases. There are 13 residues in the CDR3. CDR1 and CDR2 from the germline V gene are MNHNS and SASEGT. The CDR3 bases are TGTGCCAGCACTAACTCTGGGGCCAACGTCCTGACTTTC. Residues: CASTNSGANVLTF.

The chain is built from TRBV7-2 and TRBJ1-2; D is unclear. The CDR3 consists of 14 residues. V lost 5 bases and J lost 4, with 14 bases in between. The V gene's germline CDR1 is SGHTA and CDR2 FQGNSA. The CDR3 sequence: CASSPQESTYGYTF. The CDR3 DNA follows: TGTGCCAGCAGCCCGCAGGAATCTACCTATGGCTACACCTTC. Variable domain in full (rest from reference TRBV7-2 and TRBJ1-2): GAGVSQSPSNKVTEKGKDVELRCDPISGHTALYWYRQSLGQGLEFLIYFQGNSAPDKSGLPSDRFSAERTGGSVSTLTIQRTQQEDSAVYLCASSPQESTYGYTFGSGTRLTVV.

This clone showed up just once. This chain joins TRBV5-5 and TRBJ1-2, with 8 bases that match TRBD1. V dropped 0 bases and J dropped 4; count of bases not matched to a gene: 5. This CDR3 is built from 15 residues. The germline gives CDR1 SGHKS, CDR2 YYEKEE (reference sequence). The CDR3 here is CASSLGQGSGYGYTF. The CDR3, as DNA: TGTGCCAGCAGCTTGGGACAGGGGAGCGGCTATGGCTACACCTTC.

The chain employs TRBV5-5 and TRBJ1-2; 9 nucleotides agree with TRBD1. J was trimmed by 2 bases and V by 3 bases; bases with no gene match: 5. Germline loops: CDR1 SGHKS, CDR2 YYEKEE (reference sequence). The length of the CDR3 is 15 residues. The CDR3 protein is CASSWGTGKNYGYTF. In DNA form, the CDR3 reads TGTGCCAGCAGCTGGGGGACAGGGAAGAACTATGGCTACACCTTC.

The chain employs TRBV19 and TRBJ2-1; 8 nucleotides match TRBD2. Per germline, CDR1 LNHDA and CDR2 SQIVND (reference sequence). Unmatched junction bases numbered 11, after V lost 7 bases and J lost 6 bases. The CDR3 is 15 residues long. The CDR3 nucleotides read TGTGCCAGTACCATGGGAGCGGGAGTTGGCAATGAGCAGTTCTTC. Translating it yields CASTMGAGVGNEQFF.

V usage is TRBV4-1 and J usage is TRBJ1-6; D is unclear. The CDR3 consists of 14 residues. V shed 3 bases and J shed 13 bases, with 16 bases lying between them. CDR1 and CDR2 from the germline V gene are MGHRA and YSYEKL. CDR3 protein: CASSQGGRLLPLHF. DNA of the CDR3: TGCGCCAGCAGCCAGGGCGGAAGACTGCTGCCCCTCCACTTT.

The genes are TRBV28 and TRBJ1-1; unclear D gene. This CDR3 comprises 13 residues. The V end was cut by 4 bases, the J end by 0 bases, with 6 bases between. Germline loops: CDR1 MDHEN, CDR2 SYDVKM. The DNA for the CDR3 is TGTGCCAGCAGTTCGGGAGTGAACACTGAAGCTTTCTTT. It specifies CASSSGVNTEAFF.

Regarding this clone: One end of the junction varies from germline; a read error may be responsible. The rearrangement links TRBV2 to TRBJ2-7; possible D gene TRBD1, 5 bases. Germline CDR1 SNHLY, CDR2 FYNNEI. CDR3 size: 11 residues. The CDR3 region has the DNA TGTGCCAGCGAGACAGTGGGGCGAACCACCTTC. Translating gives CASETVGRTTF.

The chain links TRBV14 to TRBJ2-7, with 10 bases lining up with TRBD1. The CDR3 length is 15 residues. V lost 4 bases, J lost 1 base, and 4 bases stayed unmatched. Germline assignment: CDR1 SGHDN and CDR2 FVKESK. CDR3 in DNA: TGTGCCAGCAGCCCGCGGACAGGGGGTTCCTACGAGCAGTACTTC. Protein sequence: CASSPRTGGSYEQYF. The full variable domain, rest sourced from reference TRBV14 and TRBJ2-7, is EAGVTQFPSHSVIEKGQTVTLRCDPISGHDNLYWYRRVMGKEIKFLLHFVKESKQDESGMPNNRFLAERTGGTYSTLKVQPAELEDSGVYFCASSPRTGGSYEQYFGPGTRLTVT.

This clone was observed once. The V call is TRBV5-1, the J call TRBJ2-2, with 9 bases identical to TRBD2. The V gene end was trimmed by 3 bases and the J gene end by 0 bases; junction bases not matched to a gene: 6. The CDR3 sequence is 17 residues long. Germline V gene data show CDR1 as SGHRS and CDR2 as YFSETQ. The DNA for the CDR3 is TGCGCCAGCAGCTCATCCCTAGCGGGGTCGAACACCGGGGAGCTGTTTTTT. It specifies CASSSSLAGSNTGELFF.

The rearrangement joins TRBV6-5 to TRBJ2-7, with 7 bases lining up with TRBD2. Germline CDR1 is MNHEY and CDR2 is SVGAGI. The CDR3 is 15 residues long. V was pared by 8 bases and J by 2 bases, with 12 bases of the junction left unmatched. The CDR3 DNA sequence: TGTGCCAGCCTCGGACCGGGACTAATCCCCTACGAGCAGTACTTC. Amino acid sequence: CASLGPGLIPYEQYF.

V usage is TRBV6-2 or TRBV6-3 and J usage is TRBJ1-1; 9 nucleotides agree with TRBD1. V was pared by 5 bases and J by 1 base, with 8 bases of the junction left unmatched. Germline CDR1 MNHEY, CDR2 SVGEGT. The CDR3 consists of 16 residues. The CDR3 loop is CASSRPGTGSNTEAFF. For the CDR3, the DNA is TGTGCCAGCAGTCGTCCCGGGACAGGGTCGAACACTGAAGCTTTCTTT.

The rearrangement joins TRBV3-1 (or the pseudogene TRBV3-2) to TRBJ1-1; TRBD1 matches at 7 bases. Germline values: CDR1 LGHDT, CDR2 YNNKEL (reference sequence). The V segment lost 0 bases and the J segment 6 bases; nucleotides outside the gene matches: 1. This CDR3 spans 13 amino acids. This chain's CDR3 is CASSQDDRAEAFF. The DNA of the CDR3 is TGTGCCAGCAGCCAAGATGACAGGGCTGAAGCTTTCTTT.

The V call is TRBV5-5, the J call TRBJ1-5, with D perhaps matching TRBD1 (6 bases). Germline assignment: CDR1 SGHKS and CDR2 YYEKEE (reference sequence). The V and J ends lost 3 bases and 6 bases respectively, with 19 bases between them. The CDR3 length is 16 residues. The CDR3 loop reads CASSSEQGITGQPQHF. CDR3 bases: TGTGCCAGCAGCTCGGAACAGGGAATTACCGGTCAGCCCCAGCATTTT.

The V call is TRBV24-1, the J call TRBJ2-3, with unresolved D. V was shortened by 1 base and J by 0 bases, with 10 bases between the two germline ends. CDR3 length equals 16 residues. Germline CDR1 reads KGHDR; CDR2 reads SFDVKD. The CDR3 DNA reads TGTGCCACCAGTGATTTCAGCACAGCGAGCACAGATACGCAGTATTTT. It translates to CATSDFSTASTDTQYF.

This clone came up once. This chain links TRBV7-2 with TRBJ2-7; weak D call: TRBD1 (6 bases). The CDR3 is 16 residues long. V was shortened by 1 base and J by 4 bases, with 17 bases between the two germline ends. Germline loops: CDR1 SGHTA, CDR2 FQGNSA. The CDR3 bases are TGTGCCAGCAGCTTAGTTGAGGGGGAGTGGGAATACGAGCAGTACTTC. Its protein product is CASSLVEGEWEYEQYF.

The chain carries TRBV5-4 and TRBJ2-7; no definite D call. The CDR3 is made up of 12 amino acids. Trimming cost V 1 base and J 3 bases, with 5 bases left between them. Germline values: CDR1 SGHNT, CDR2 YYREEE (reference sequence). CDR3 DNA: TGTGCCAGCAGCTTGAAAGGCTACGAGCAGTACTTC. Encoded protein: CASSLKGYEQYF.

This clone was counted between two and nine times. V usage is TRBV7-3 and J usage is TRBJ2-3; 7 bases are a match to TRBD1. CDR1 and CDR2 from the germline V gene are SGHTA and FQGTGA. CDR3 length: 13 residues. V gave up 2 bases and J gave up 9 bases; unmatched junction bases: 5. The chain's CDR3 is CASSLDIQGTQYF. CDR3 in DNA: TGTGCCAGCAGCTTAGATATACAGGGGACGCAGTATTTT. The whole variable domain, remainder taken from reference TRBV7-3 and TRBJ2-3, is GAGVSQTPSNKVTEKGKYVELRCDPISGHTALYWYRQSLGQGPEFLIYFQGTGAADDSGLPNDRFFAVRPEGSVSTLKIQRTERGDSAVYLCASSLDIQGTQYFGPGTRLTVL.

The chain carries TRBV6-6 and TRBJ1-1; D call uncertain. Germline V gene lookup returns CDR1 MNHNY and CDR2 SVGAGI (reference sequence). Trimming stripped 5 bases from V and 7 bases from J, with 26 bases between. The CDR3 has 17 residues. In DNA form, the CDR3 reads TGTGCCAGCAGTGGATCAAAGGAATATAATGGACGGTATGAAGCTTTCTTT. Encoded protein: CASSGSKEYNGRYEAFF.

The chain recombines TRBV4-1 with TRBJ1-4; D perhaps matches TRBD1 (5 bases). The length of the CDR3 is 17 residues. V lost 1 base and J 0 bases, leaving 12 bases between the germline ends. Germline values: CDR1 MGHRA, CDR2 YSYEKL. This CDR3 is CASSQAPPGSTNEKLFF. The DNA for the CDR3 is TGCGCCAGCAGCCAAGCTCCCCCAGGGTCAACTAATGAAAAACTGTTTTTT.

The J gene is TRBJ1-1, the V gene TRBV28; TRBD1 is a possible D gene (6 bases). The V gene's germline CDR1 is MDHEN and CDR2 SYDVKM. The CDR3 is made up of 15 amino acids. Trimming cost V 5 bases and J 1 base, with 14 bases left between them. This CDR3 reads CASSPPTGPNTEAFF. The CDR3 DNA reads as TGTGCCAGCAGTCCTCCCACAGGGCCGAACACTGAAGCTTTCTTT.